The present T cell receptor beta chain was sequenced within a study of shared T cell receptors in the human thymus. The V gene's germline CDR1 is LGHNT and CDR2 FRNRAP. Trimming cost V 6 bases and J 6 bases, with 18 bases left between them. The length of the CDR3 is 15 residues. The repertoire was sequenced with immunoSEQ multiplex PCR; TCRdb's copy has only in-frame clones and lacks some. The sample shows roughly 660,000 clones, 88% of them seen only once. This clone turned up a few times. Another study also made use of these data, one on human thymus T cells. That paper adds: It was healthy Finnish infants having corrective surgery for congenital heart defects who were the donors. During corrective heart surgery, resections were taken, and the thymus tissue came from them. Blood and thymic repertoires both appeared biased in V and J gene usage. Overlap was high between thymic repertoires from unrelated individuals, as reported in related research.

The J gene is TRBJ2-1, the V gene TRBV12-5; D is perhaps TRBD1 (5 bases). Sequencing was carried out using thymocytes. The receptor's source is a boy under two years old with a congenital heart defect. The CDR3 bases are TGTGCTAGTGGGGGTGACAAACAAAGGGGCAATGAGCAGTTCTTC. This encodes CASGGDKQRGNEQFF.